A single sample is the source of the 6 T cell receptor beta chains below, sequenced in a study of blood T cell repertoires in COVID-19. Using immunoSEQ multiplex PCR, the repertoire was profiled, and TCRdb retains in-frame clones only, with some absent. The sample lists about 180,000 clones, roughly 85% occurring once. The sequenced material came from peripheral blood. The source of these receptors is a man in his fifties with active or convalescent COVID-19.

CDR3: CASTRTGDGEKLFF. The CDR3 DNA is TGTGCCAGCACCCGGACAGGGGATGGAGAAAAACTGTTTTTT. V usage is TRBV6-5 and J usage is TRBJ1-4; 9 nucleotides match TRBD1. Germline loops: CDR1 MNHEY, CDR2 SVGAGI. The V and J ends lost 7 bases and 8 bases, in that order; junction bases with no gene match: 8. This CDR3 is 14 amino acids long.

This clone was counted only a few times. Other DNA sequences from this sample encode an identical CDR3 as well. The chain's CDR3 is CASSSGQYNSPLHF. The CDR3 DNA reads TGTGCCAGCAGCTCGGGACAGTATAATTCACCCCTCCACTTT. The chain couples TRBV7-9 to TRBJ1-6; 7 nucleotides line up with TRBD1. The CDR3 is 14 amino acids. CDR1 and CDR2 (germline): SEHNR, FQNEAQ (reference sequence). With V trimmed by 4 bases and J by 4 bases, 1 base remained unmatched.

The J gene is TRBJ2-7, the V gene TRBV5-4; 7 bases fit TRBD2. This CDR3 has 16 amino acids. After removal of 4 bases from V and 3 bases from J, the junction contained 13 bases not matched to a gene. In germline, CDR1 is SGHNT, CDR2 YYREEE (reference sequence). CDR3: CASSLGRPGGDYEQYF. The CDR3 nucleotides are TGTGCCAGCAGCCTCGGTCGACCGGGAGGTGACTACGAGCAGTACTTC.

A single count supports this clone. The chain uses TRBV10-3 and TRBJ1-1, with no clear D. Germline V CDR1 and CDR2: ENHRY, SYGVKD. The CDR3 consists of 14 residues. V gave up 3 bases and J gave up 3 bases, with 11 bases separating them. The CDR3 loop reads CAISEEAGDTEAFF. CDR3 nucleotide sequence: TGTGCCATCAGTGAAGAGGCCGGGGACACTGAAGCTTTCTTT.

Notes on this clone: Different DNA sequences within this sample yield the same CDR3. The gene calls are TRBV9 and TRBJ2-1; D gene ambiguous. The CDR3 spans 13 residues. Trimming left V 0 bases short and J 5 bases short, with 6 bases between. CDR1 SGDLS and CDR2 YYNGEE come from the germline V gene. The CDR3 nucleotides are TGTGCCAGCAGCGTAGGGGCCAACAATGAGCAGTTCTTC. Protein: CASSVGANNEQFF.

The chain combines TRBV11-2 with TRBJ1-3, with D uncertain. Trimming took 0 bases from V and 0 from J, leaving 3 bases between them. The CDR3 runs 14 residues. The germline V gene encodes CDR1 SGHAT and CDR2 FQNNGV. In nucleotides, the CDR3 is TGTGCCAGCAGCTTAGATTACTCTGGAAACACCATATATTTT. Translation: CASSLDYSGNTIYF.